The rows below give T cell receptor beta chains drawn from one sample of a study of T cells after yellow fever vaccination. Via MiXCR, TCRdb re-called the 5' RACE reads, giving one row per CDR3 protein. The sample has about 250,000 distinct CDR3 sequences; 3.6% are singletons. The sequenced sample was PBMCs, obtained 15 days after the yellow fever booster vaccination. The receptors were sampled from a young man who received the YFV17D yellow fever vaccine. CDR3s include the opening cysteine and the closing phenylalanine or tryptophan. D genes are given only for firm matches. Where a row states a size, it is once, few, many or the class of an expanded clone; other rows omit it.

>many|TRBJ2-5|TRBD2|TRBV5-6
TGTGCCAGCAGCTTAACGGAGCGGGGACAAGAGACCCAGTACTTC
CASSLTERGQETQYF
>many|TRBJ2-5|TRBD2|TRBV20-1
TGCAGTGCCGAACTAGCGGGGGGGCCCCAGTACTTC
CSAELAGGPQYF
>many|TRBJ1-1|TRBD1|TRBV6-1
TGTGCCAGCAGTACAACAGGGGCTGAAGCTTTCTTT
CASSTTGAEAFF
>many|TRBJ2-1|TRBD2|TRBV5-1
TGCGCCAGCAGCTTGGTGCCTAGCGGGGGGGCCGGTTATGAGCAGTTCTTC
CASSLVPSGGAGYEQFF
>few|TRBJ2-1|TRBD1|TRBV5-1
TGCGCCAGCAGCCTAGTTGGACAGGCTATCTACAATGAGCAGTTCTTC
CASSLVGQAIYNEQFF
>many|TRBJ2-1|NA|TRBV20-1
TGCAGTGCTTTGTGGGGGGGGGCTTACAATGAGCAGTTCTTC
CSALWGGAYNEQFF
>few|TRBJ1-3|NA|TRBV19
TGTGCCAGTAGTGCTGACAGGATCTCTGGAAACACCATATATTTT
CASSADRISGNTIYF
>many|TRBJ2-1|TRBD2|TRBV20-1
TGCAGTGCCACGGGACTAGCGGGGCGCCGGGGAAACAATGAGCAGTTCTTC
CSATGLAGRRGNNEQFF
>many|TRBJ2-3|NA|TRBV5-1
TGCGCCTGCAACAGGGAACAAACAGATACGCAGTATTTT
CACNREQTDTQYF
>many|TRBJ2-3|NA|TRBV5-1
TGCGCCAGCAGCTTGGGCCAGGAGCATGATACGCAGTATTTT
CASSLGQEHDTQYF
>few|TRBJ2-7|NA|TRBV14
TGTGCCAGCAGCCATAGGTACGAGCAGTACTTC
CASSHRYEQYF
>many|TRBJ1-1|NA|TRBV5-5
TGTGCCAGCAGCTTTGAGGACACTGAAGCTTTCTTT
CASSFEDTEAFF
>many|TRBJ2-3|TRBD1|TRBV12-3/TRBV12-4
TGTGCCAGCAGCCCGGACAGGGGTAGCACAGATACGCAGTATTTT
CASSPDRGSTDTQYF
>few|TRBJ1-6|NA|TRBV15
TGTGCCACCAGCCACAAGAGGCGTTCACCCCTCCACTTT
CATSHKRRSPLHF
>many|TRBJ2-7|NA|TRBV5-1
TGCGCCAGCAGCTTGGCGCCAGGGAATACCTACGAGCAGTACTTC
CASSLAPGNTYEQYF
>many|TRBJ2-1|TRBD2|TRBV7-9
TGTGCCAGCAGCTTCGATCTGGCCGGCCCGGGAGGGTTCTTC
CASSFDLAGPGGFF
>many|TRBJ1-5|NA|TRBV12-3/TRBV12-4
TGTGCCAGCAGCCCGTTTAAGGGAGGGGGTCAGCCCCAGCATTTT
CASSPFKGGGQPQHF
>NA|TRBJ2-7|NA|TRBV5-1
NA
CASSLTFGQGAREQYF
>many|TRBJ2-3|NA|TRBV4-1
TGCGCCAGCAGCCAAGATCTGGGGGCAGATACGCAGTATTTT
CASSQDLGADTQYF
>many|TRBJ2-1|NA|TRBV27
TGTGCCAGCAGGGAGGCAGGGGTCGGGAATGAGCAGTTCTTC
CASREAGVGNEQFF
>many|TRBJ2-5|NA|TRBV7-2
TGTGCCAGCAGCTTCCGGGCAACGGAGGCTGAGACCCAGTACTTC
CASSFRATEAETQYF
>many|TRBJ2-5|NA|TRBV5-1
TGCGCCAGCAGCCCTGGGCGTTGGGGTCTGGAGACCCAGTACTTC
CASSPGRWGLETQYF
>many|TRBJ1-5|NA|TRBV9
TGTGCCAGCAGCGTAGGTCCGGACAGCAATCAGCCCCAGCATTTT
CASSVGPDSNQPQHF
>many|TRBJ2-1|NA|TRBV12-3/TRBV12-4
TGTGCCAGCAGAACAGTGGGGAATGAGCAGTTCTTC
CASRTVGNEQFF
>many|TRBJ2-5|NA|TRBV28
TGTGCCAGCAGTTTCAATAGCGTCCAAGAGACCCAGTACTTC
CASSFNSVQETQYF
>many|TRBJ2-1|TRBD1|TRBV7-7
TGTGCCAGCAGCCCTTATGACAGGGGGCTTAGTGAGCAGTTCTTC
CASSPYDRGLSEQFF
>few|TRBJ2-5|TRBD1|TRBV12-3/TRBV12-4
TGTGCCAGCAGTTCCTCGGACAGGGTCGGGACCCAGTACTTC
CASSSSDRVGTQYF
>few|TRBJ1-5|TRBD1|TRBV24-1
TGTGCCACCAGTGATCCGACAGGGGGCTTCGGCAATCAGCCCCAGCATTTT
CATSDPTGGFGNQPQHF
>many|TRBJ1-5|TRBD1|TRBV6-6
TGTGCCAGCAGAAGGGGACAGGGGGCTTTGGGGCCCCAGCATTTT
CASRRGQGALGPQHF
>many|TRBJ2-7|NA|TRBV7-2
TGTGCCAGCGCACGAAGGACAGAAGCCACCTACGAGCAGTACTTC
CASARRTEATYEQYF
>many|TRBJ2-2|NA|TRBV20-1
TGCACCGTTAAGGACACTTCGAACACCGGGGAGCTGTTTTTT
CTVKDTSNTGELFF
>many|TRBJ2-3|TRBD2|TRBV20-1
TGCAGTGCTATTAGCGGGGGGGCCACAGATACGCAGTATTTT
CSAISGGATDTQYF
>NA|TRBJ1-5|TRBD1|TRBV6-2/TRBV6-3
TGTGCCAGCAGTTACGCCTACAGGGGGCTTGGACAGCCCCAGCATTTT
CASSYAYRGLGQPQHF
>many|TRBJ2-3|TRBD2|TRBV5-1
TGCGCCAGCAGCTTGGAAGCGGGGGACCCCACAGATACGCAGTATTTT
CASSLEAGDPTDTQYF
>many|TRBJ1-1|NA|TRBV29-1
TGCAGCGTTGGGGCCGGAAAAGTCCACACTGAAGCTTTCTTT
CSVGAGKVHTEAFF
>many|TRBJ2-5|TRBD2|TRBV7-7
TGTGCCAGCAGCTTAGTACCGGGGGGGTTCGAGACCCAGTACTTC
CASSLVPGGFETQYF
>many|TRBJ2-1|TRBD2|TRBV12-3/TRBV12-4
TGTGCCAGCAGTTTCGGCGGGAGCTCCTACAATGAGCAGTTCTTC
CASSFGGSSYNEQFF
>many|TRBJ1-2|NA|TRBV12-3/TRBV12-4
TGTGCCAGCAGTTTAAATGGCTACACCTTC
CASSLNGYTF
>many|TRBJ2-3|NA|TRBV30
TGTGCCTGGAGTGTACGGTCGGCAGATACGCAGTATTTT
CAWSVRSADTQYF
>NA|TRBJ2-5|NA|TRBV29-1
TGCAGCGTTGCCTCGACCGGGCGACAAGAGACCCAGTACTTC
CSVASTGRQETQYF
>many|TRBJ2-6|NA|TRBV6-6
TGTGCCAGCAGTTATAGTGTCTCTGGGGCCAACGTCCTGACTTTC
CASSYSVSGANVLTF
>many|TRBJ1-4|NA|TRBV12-3/TRBV12-4
TGTGCCAGCAGTAGACTCGAGGGAGAAAAACTGTTTTTT
CASSRLEGEKLFF
>many|TRBJ1-1|NA|TRBV20-1
TGCAGTGCCCCCTGGGCAGCTGAAGCTTTCTTT
CSAPWAAEAFF
>many|TRBJ1-1|NA|TRBV7-9
TGTGCCAGCAGCTTAGTCCGAACAGGTGTGAACACTGAAGCTTTCTTT
CASSLVRTGVNTEAFF
>many|TRBJ1-5|NA|TRBV20-1
TGCAGTGCTAGAGATCCAGCGAATAATCAGCCCCAGCATTTT
CSARDPANNQPQHF